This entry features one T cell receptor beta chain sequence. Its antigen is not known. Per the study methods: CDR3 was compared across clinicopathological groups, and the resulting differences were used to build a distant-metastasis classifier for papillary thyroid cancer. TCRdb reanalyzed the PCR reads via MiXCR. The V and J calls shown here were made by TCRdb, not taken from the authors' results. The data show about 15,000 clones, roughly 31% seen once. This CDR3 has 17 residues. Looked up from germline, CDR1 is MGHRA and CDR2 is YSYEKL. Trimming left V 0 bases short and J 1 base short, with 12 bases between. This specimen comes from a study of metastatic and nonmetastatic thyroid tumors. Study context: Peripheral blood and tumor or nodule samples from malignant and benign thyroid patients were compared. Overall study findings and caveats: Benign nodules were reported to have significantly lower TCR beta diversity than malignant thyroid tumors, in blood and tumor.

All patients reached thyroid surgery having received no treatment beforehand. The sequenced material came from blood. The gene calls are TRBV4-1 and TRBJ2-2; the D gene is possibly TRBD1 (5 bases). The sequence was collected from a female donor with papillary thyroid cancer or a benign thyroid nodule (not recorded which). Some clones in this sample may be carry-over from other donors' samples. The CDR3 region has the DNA TGCGCCAGCAGCCAAGATCCTAAGGGGCAGAACACCGGGGAGCTGTTTTTT. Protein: CASSQDPKGQNTGELFF.